There are a few counts of the clone carrying this TCR beta chain. Its antigen remains unknown. At the DNA level, this CDR3 is encoded by other sequences in the same sample as well. The data are from a study of shared clonotypes between healthy human individuals. Study-wide background: Each donor's CD8 memory used one plate, CD8 naive two, each CD4 subset three.

Broader study findings: It was the non-shared clonotypes that had lower generation probabilities than clonotypes shared by all four donors.

The donors were all Caucasian adults (living in Nashville, Tennessee). The CDR3 runs to 14 residues. The germline V gene has CDR1 ENHRY and CDR2 SYGVKD. Germline trimming cut 4 bases from V and 4 bases from J; bases unmatched to any gene: 2. Method: immunoSEQ multiplex PCR; TCRdb's copy keeps in-frame clones and lacks some. The sample yields around 370,000 clones, about 96% seen once. The sequence came from a man aged 30 to 45 in good health. The V and J genes are TRBV10-3 and TRBJ2-2; TRBD1 matches 8 bases. Sequencing used memory CD8+ T cells sorted from blood. Subset defined: CD45RO+ cells pooled with CCR7-negative TemRA cells. CDR3 sequence: CAISGTGGTGELFF. The CDR3 DNA reads TGTGCCATCAGTGGTACAGGGGGCACCGGGGAGCTGTTTTTT.